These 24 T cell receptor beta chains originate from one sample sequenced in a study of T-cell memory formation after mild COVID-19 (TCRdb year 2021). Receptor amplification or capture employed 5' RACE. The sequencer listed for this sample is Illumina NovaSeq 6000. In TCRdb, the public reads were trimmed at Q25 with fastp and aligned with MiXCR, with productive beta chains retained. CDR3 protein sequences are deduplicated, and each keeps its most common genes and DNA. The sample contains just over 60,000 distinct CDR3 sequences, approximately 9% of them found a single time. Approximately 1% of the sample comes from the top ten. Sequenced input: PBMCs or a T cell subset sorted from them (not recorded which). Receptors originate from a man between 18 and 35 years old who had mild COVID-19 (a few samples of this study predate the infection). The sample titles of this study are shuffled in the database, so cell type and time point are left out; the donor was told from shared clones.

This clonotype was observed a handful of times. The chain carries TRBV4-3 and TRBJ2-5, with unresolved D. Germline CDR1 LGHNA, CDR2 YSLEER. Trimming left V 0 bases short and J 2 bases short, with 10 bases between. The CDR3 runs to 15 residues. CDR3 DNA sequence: TGCGCCAGCAGCCAAGATGCAAATACTCAAGAGACCCAGTACTTC. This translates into CASSQDANTQETQYF.

CDR3 amino acids: CASSLARGAVETQYF. The CDR3 nucleotides read TGTGCCAGCAGCTTGGCCCGGGGGGCGGTAGAGACCCAGTACTTC. This sequence joins TRBV5-4 and TRBJ2-5, with D perhaps matching TRBD2 (7 bases). Germline V gene sequence: CDR1 SGHNT, CDR2 YYREEE (reference sequence). V lost 0 bases and J 4 bases, leaving 13 bases between the germline ends. This CDR3 comprises 15 residues.

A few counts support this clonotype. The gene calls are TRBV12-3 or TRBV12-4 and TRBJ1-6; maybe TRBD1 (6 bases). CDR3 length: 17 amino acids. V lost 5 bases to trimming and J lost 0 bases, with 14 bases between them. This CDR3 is CASSGGQRSSYNSPLHF. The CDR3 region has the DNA TGTGCCAGCAGTGGGGGACAACGGAGCTCCTATAATTCACCCCTCCACTTT.

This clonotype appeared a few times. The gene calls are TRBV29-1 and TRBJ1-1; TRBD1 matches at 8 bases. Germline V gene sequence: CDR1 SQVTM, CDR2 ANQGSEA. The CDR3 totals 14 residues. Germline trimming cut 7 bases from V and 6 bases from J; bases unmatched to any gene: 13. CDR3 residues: CSGKILMTGAEAFF. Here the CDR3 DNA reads TGCAGCGGGAAAATTCTAATGACAGGGGCTGAAGCTTTCTTT.

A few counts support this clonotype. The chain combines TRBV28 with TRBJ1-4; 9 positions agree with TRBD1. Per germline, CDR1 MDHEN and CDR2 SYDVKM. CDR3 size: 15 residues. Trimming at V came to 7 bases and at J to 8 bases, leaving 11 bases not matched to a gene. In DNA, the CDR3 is TGTGCCAGCAACCTCGGATCGACAGGGGGGGAAAAACTGTTTTTT. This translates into CASNLGSTGGEKLFF.

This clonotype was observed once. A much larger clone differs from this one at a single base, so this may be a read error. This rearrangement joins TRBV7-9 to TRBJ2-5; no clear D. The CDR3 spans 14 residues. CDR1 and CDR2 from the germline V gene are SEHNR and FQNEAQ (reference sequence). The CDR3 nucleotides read TGTGCCAGCAGCTTAGCGGGGTTTCGAGAGACCAAGTACTTC. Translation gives CASSLAGFRETKYF.

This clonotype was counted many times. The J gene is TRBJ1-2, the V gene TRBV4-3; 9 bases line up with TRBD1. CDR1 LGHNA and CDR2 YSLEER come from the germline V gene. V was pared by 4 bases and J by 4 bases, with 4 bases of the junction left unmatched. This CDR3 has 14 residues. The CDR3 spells CASSPRQGVYGYTF. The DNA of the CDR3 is TGCGCCAGCAGCCCGCGACAGGGGGTCTATGGCTACACCTTC.

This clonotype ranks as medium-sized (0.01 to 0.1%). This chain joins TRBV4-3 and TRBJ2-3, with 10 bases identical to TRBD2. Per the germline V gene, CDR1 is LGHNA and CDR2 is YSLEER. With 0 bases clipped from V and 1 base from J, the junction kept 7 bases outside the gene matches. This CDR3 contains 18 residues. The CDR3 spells CASSQEAAGGLGTDTQYF. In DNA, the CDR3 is TGCGCCAGCAGCCAAGAGGCAGCGGGGGGGCTGGGCACAGATACGCAGTATTTT.

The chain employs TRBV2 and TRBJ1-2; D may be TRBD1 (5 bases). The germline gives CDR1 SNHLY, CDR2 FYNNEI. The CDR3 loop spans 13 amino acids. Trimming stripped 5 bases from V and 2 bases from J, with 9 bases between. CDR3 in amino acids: CASSQDINYGYTF. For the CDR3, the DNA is TGTGCCAGCAGTCAGGACATAAACTATGGCTACACCTTC. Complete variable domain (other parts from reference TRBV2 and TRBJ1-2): EPEVTQTPSHQVTQMGQEVILRCVPISNHLYFYWYRQILGQKVEFLVSFYNNEISEKSEIFDDQFSVERPDGSNFTLKIRSTKLEDSAMYFCASSQDINYGYTFGSGTRLTVV.

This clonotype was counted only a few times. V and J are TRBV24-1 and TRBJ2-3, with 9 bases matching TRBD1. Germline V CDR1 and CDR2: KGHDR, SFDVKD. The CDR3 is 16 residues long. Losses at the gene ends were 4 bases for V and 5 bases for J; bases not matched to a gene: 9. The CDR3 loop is CATSESGTGSGDTQYF. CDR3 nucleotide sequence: TGTGCCACCAGTGAATCCGGGACAGGGTCCGGAGATACGCAGTATTTT.

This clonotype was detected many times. The CDR3 reads CASSPPGRRVPHEQYF. The DNA for the CDR3 is TGTGCCAGCAGCCCCCCAGGGAGACGGGTCCCCCACGAGCAGTACTTC. The V gene is TRBV7-2, the J gene TRBJ2-7; tentatively, D is TRBD1 or TRBD2 (5 bases each). Germline assignment: CDR1 SGHTA and CDR2 FQGNSA. Trimming removed 5 bases from V and 5 bases from J, with 22 bases in between. The CDR3 has 16 amino acids.

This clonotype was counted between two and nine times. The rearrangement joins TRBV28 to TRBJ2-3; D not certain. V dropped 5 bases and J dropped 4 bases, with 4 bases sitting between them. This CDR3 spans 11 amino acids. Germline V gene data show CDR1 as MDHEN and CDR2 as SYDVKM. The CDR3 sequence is CASSGPDTQYF. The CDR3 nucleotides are TGTGCCAGCAGTGGGCCAGATACGCAGTATTTT.

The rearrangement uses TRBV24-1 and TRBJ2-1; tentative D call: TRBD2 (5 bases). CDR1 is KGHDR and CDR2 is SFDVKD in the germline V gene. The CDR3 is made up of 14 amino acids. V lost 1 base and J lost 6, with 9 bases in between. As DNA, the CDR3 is TGTGCCACCAGTGATTTATCCAGCGGCAATGAGCAGTTCTTC. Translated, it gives CATSDLSSGNEQFF.

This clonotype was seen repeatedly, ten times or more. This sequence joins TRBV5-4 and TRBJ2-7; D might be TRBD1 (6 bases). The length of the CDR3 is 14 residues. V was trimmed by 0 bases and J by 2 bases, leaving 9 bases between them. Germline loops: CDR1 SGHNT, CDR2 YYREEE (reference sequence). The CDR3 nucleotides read TGTGCCAGCAGCTTGGCCCGGGACACCTACGAGCAGTACGTC. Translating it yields CASSLARDTYEQYV.

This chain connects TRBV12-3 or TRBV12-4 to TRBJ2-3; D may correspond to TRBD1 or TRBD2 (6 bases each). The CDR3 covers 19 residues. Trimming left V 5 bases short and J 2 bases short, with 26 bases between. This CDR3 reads CASSPAGRDKFSLTDTQYF. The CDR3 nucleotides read TGTGCCAGCAGTCCAGCCGGGCGGGACAAATTTTCACTCACAGATACGCAGTATTTT.

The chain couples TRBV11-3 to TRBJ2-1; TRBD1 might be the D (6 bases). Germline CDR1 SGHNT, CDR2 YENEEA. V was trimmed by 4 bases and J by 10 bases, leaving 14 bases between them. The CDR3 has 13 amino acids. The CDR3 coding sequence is TGTGCCAGCAGCTGGGAACAGGGCGGGGAGCAGTTCTTC. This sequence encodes CASSWEQGGEQFF.

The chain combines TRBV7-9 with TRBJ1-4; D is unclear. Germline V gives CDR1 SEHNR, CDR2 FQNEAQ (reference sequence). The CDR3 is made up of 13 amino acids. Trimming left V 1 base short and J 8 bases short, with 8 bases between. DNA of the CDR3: TGTGCCAGCAGCTTAGTGACATCCGAAAAACTGTTTTTT. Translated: CASSLVTSEKLFF.

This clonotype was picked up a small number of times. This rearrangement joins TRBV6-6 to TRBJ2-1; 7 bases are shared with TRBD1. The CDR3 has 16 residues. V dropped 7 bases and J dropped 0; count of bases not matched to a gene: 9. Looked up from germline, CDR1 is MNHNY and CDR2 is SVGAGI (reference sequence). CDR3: CASILRGTDSYNEQFF. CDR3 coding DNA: TGTGCCAGCATCCTAAGGGGGACAGACTCCTACAATGAGCAGTTCTTC.

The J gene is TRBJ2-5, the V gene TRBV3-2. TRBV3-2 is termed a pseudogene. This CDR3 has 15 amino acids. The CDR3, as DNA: TGTGCCAGCAGCCCGATATCGGTTTACGGGGAGACCCAGTACTTC. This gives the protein CASSPISVYGETQYF.

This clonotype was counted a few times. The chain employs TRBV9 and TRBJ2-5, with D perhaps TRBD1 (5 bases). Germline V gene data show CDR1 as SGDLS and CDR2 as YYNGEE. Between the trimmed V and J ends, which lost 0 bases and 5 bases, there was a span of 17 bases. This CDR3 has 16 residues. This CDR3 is CASSVALGPLGETQYF. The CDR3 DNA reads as TGTGCCAGCAGCGTAGCTCTGGGGCCCCTGGGGGAGACCCAGTACTTC.

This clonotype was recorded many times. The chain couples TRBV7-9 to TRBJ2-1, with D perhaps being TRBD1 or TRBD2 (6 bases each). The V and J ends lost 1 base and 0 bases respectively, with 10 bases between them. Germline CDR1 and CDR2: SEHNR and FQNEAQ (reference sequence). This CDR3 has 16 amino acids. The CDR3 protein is CASSLVGGRSYNEQFF. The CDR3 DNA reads TGTGCCAGCAGCTTAGTAGGGGGGCGCTCCTACAATGAGCAGTTCTTC.

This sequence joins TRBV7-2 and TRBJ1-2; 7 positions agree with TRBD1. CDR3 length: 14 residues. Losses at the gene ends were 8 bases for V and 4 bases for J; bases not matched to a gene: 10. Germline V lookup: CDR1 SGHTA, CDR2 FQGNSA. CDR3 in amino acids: CASSGGGGGYGYTF. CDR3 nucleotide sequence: TGTGCCAGCTCAGGGGGAGGGGGCGGCTATGGCTACACCTTC.

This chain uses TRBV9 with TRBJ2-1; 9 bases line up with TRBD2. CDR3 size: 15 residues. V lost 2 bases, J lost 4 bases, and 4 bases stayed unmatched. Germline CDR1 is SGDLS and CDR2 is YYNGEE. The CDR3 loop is CASSVRLAEYNEQFF. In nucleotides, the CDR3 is TGTGCCAGCAGCGTGAGACTAGCGGAGTACAATGAGCAGTTCTTC. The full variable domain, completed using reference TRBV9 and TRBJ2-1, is DSGVTQTPKHLITATGQRVTLRCSPRSGDLSVYWYQQSLDQGLQFLIQYYNGEERAKGNILERFSAQQFPDLHSELNLSSLELGDSALYFCASSVRLAEYNEQFFGPGTRLTVL.

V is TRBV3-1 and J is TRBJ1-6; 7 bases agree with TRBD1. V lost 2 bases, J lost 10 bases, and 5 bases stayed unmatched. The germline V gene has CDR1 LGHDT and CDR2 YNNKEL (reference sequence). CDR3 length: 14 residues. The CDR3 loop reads CASSQLDRESPLHF. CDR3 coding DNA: TGTGCCAGCAGCCAACTAGACAGGGAGTCACCCCTCCACTTT.